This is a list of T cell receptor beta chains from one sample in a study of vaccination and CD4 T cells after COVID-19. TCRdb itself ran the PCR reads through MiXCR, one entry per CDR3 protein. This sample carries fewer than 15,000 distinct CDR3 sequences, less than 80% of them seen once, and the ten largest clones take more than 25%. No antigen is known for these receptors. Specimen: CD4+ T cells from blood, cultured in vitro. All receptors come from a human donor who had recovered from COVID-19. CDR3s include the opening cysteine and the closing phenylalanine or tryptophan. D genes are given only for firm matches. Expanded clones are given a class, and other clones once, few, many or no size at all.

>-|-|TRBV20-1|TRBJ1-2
TGCAGTGCTAGATCCGGGACCTATGGCTACACCTTC
CSARSGTYGYTF
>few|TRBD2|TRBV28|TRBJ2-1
TGTGCCATCGTAAGTAGCGGGGGGAGCTCCTACAATGAGCAGTTCTTC
CAIVSSGGSSYNEQFF
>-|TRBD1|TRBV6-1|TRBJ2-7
TGTGCAACGCTAGGACAGGGCCCCTACGAGCAGTACTTC
CATLGQGPYEQYF
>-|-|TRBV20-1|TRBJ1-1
TGCAGTGCTCCAATCTGGGGGGCAGGGAACACTGAAGCTTTCTTT
CSAPIWGAGNTEAFF
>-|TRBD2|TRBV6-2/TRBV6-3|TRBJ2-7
TGTGCCAGCAGCGGACTAGCGGGAGTCTACGAGCAGTACTTC
CASSGLAGVYEQYF
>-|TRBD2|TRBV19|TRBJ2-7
TGTGCCAGTAGGAAGAGCGGGAGTGGTTACGAGCAGTACTTC
CASRKSGSGYEQYF
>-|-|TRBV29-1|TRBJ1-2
TGCAGACGACGGACTGGGGGGGCGCGAGGCTACACCTTC
CRRRTGGARGYTF
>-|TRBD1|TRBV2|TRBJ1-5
TGTGCCAGCAAGGGGACAGCCCCTAGTCAGCCCCAGCATTTT
CASKGTAPSQPQHF
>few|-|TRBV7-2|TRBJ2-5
TGTGCCAGCAGCTTACGAACTAGACAAGAGACCCAGTACTTC
CASSLRTRQETQYF
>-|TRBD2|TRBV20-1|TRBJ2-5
TGCAGTGCTGGAAGAACGACTAGCGGGAAAGAGACCCAGTACTTC
CSAGRTTSGKETQYF
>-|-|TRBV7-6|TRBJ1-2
TGTGCCAGCAGCTTAGGGGACATAGCTTTGTACTATGGCTACACCTTC
CASSLGDIALYYGYTF
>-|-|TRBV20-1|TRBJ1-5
TGCAGCGGATTGCGGGGGAATAGCAATCAGCCCCAGCATTTT
CSGLRGNSNQPQHF
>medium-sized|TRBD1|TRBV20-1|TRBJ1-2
TGCAGTGCTAGAGCCCCGGGACAGGGGGCGCGGGGCTACACCTTC
CSARAPGQGARGYTF
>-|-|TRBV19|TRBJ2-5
TGTGCCAGTAGTACCCAGGGTAAAGAGACCCAGTACTTC
CASSTQGKETQYF
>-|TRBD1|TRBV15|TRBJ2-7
TGTGCCACCAGCAGAGGTGGAGACAGGGACGAGCAGTACTTC
CATSRGGDRDEQYF
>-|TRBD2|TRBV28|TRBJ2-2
TGTGCCAGCACCCCGGGGGGGGCGGGCGGGGAGCTGTTTTTT
CASTPGGAGGELFF
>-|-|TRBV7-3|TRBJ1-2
TGTGCCAGCAGCTTAACCCACGAAGGGACACCGACCTATGGCTACACCTTC
CASSLTHEGTPTYGYTF
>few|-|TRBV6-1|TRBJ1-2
TGTGCCAGCGGTGGGGGGCTCAACTATGGCTACACCTTC
CASGGGLNYGYTF
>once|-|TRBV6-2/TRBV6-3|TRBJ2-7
TGTGCCAGCAGTTACCCCGCCATCGGAGAGCAGTACTTC
CASSYPAIGEQYF
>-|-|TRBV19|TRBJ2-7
TGTGCCAGTAGTATGCGCTCCCAGGGGCCCTACGAGCAGTACTTC
CASSMRSQGPYEQYF
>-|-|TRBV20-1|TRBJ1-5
TGCAGTGCTACTTTTCGGCGGGGCAATCAGCCCCAGCATTTT
CSATFRRGNQPQHF
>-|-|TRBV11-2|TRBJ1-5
TGTGCCAGCAGCTTTGTATTAGGGCGGAATCAGCCCCAGCATTTT
CASSFVLGRNQPQHF
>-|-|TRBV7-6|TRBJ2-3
TGTGCCAGCAGCCAACGCGCAGCGAGAGCAGATACGCAGTATTTT
CASSQRAARADTQYF
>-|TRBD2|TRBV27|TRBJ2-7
TGTGCCAGCAGTTTTTTGCCAACTAGCGCCTACGAGCAGTACTTC
CASSFLPTSAYEQYF
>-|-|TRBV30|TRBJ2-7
TGTGCCTGGAGTGTACTGCAGGTCCGGGAGCAGTACTTC
CAWSVLQVREQYF
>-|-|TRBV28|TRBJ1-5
TGTGCCAGCAGTTTTGGCGGGAGTAGCAATCAGCCCCAGCATTTT
CASSFGGSSNQPQHF
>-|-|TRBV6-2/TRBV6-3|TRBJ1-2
TGTGCCAGCAGCAGAGACTTAGGGTATGGCTACACCTTC
CASSRDLGYGYTF
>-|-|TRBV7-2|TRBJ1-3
TGTGCCAGCAGCAGATGGAGCTCTGGAAACACCATATATTTT
CASSRWSSGNTIYF
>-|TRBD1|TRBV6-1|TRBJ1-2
TGTGCCAGCAGTGAACAGGGGGGGGACTATGGCTACACCTTC
CASSEQGGDYGYTF